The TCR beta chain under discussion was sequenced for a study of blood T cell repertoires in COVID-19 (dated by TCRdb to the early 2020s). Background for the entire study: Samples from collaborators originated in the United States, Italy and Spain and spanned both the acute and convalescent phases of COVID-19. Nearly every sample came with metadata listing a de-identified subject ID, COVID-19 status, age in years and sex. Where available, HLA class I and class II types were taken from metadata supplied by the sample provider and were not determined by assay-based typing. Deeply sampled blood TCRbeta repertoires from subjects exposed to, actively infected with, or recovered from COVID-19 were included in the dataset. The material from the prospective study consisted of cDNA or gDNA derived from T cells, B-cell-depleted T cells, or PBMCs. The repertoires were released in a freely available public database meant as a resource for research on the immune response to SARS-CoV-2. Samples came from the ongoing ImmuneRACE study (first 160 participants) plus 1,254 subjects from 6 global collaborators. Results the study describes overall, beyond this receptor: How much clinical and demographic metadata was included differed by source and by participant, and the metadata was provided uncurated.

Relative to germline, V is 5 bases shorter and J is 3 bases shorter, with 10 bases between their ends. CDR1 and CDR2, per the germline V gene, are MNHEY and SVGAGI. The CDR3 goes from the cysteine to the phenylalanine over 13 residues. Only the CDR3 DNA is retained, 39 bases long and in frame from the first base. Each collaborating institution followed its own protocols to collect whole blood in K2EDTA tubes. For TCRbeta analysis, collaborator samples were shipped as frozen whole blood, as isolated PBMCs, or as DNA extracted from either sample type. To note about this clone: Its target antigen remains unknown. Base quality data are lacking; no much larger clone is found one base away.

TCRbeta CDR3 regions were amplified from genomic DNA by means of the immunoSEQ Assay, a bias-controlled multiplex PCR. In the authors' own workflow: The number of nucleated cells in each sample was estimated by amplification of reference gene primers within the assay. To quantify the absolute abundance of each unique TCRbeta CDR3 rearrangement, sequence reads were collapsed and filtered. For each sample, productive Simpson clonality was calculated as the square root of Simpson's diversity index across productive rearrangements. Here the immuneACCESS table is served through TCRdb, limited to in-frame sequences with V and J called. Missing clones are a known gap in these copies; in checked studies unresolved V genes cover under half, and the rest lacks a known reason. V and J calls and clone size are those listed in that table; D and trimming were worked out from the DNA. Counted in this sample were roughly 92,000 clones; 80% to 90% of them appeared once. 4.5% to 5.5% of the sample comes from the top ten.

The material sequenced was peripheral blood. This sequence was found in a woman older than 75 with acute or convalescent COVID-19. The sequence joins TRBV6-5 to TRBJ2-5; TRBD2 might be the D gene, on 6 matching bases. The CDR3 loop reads CASSRGSEETQYF. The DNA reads TGTGCCAGCAGTCGGGGGTCCGAAGAGACCCAGTACTTC.